Here is one T cell receptor beta chain with its context. The CDR3 is 16 residues long. Germline CDR1 SGDLS, CDR2 YYNGEE. Trimming removed 5 bases from V and 3 bases from J, with 17 bases in between. How the authors handled the data: Amplification from reference gene primers served as the basis for estimated nucleated cell counts. The table came from immunoSEQ multiplex PCR; TCRdb's copy has only in-frame clones and leaves some out. V and J calls and clone size come straight from that table; D and trimming were deduced from the DNA. This repertoire shows over 150,000 clones, 84% found once; its top ten account for about 2.7%. The data belong to a study of blood T cell repertoires in COVID-19. About the study: The United States, Italy and Spain supplied acute and convalescent COVID-19 samples. T cells, B-cell-depleted T cells, or PBMCs supplied cDNA or gDNA.

The chain combines TRBV9 with TRBJ1-4; tentative D call: TRBD1 (5 bases). The sample comprised peripheral blood. The clonotype was recovered from a woman at least 80 years old with COVID-19, enrolled during active disease. Here the CDR3 reads CASRDRGAGANEKLFF. The CDR3 DNA sequence: TGTGCCAGCAGGGACCGCGGGGCCGGGGCTAATGAAAAACTGTTTTTT. Drawing the rest from reference TRBV9 and TRBJ1-4, the complete variable domain is DSGVTQTPKHLITATGQRVTLRCSPRSGDLSVYWYQQSLDQGLQFLIQYYNGEERAKGNILERFSAQQFPDLHSELNLSSLELGDSALYFCASRDRGAGANEKLFFGSGTQLSVL.